The source of this T cell receptor (beta chain) is a study of cytomegalovirus exposure and HLA in healthy donors. Overall study: Samples from HLA-typed donors yielded about 85 million unique TCRs in an early data release. For the roughly 400 genotyped donors, over 80% fell within the Caucasian-associated ancestry cluster. Findings and caveats of the study: Confirmation in vitro established that three CMV-associated chains were specific for CMV antigens. A later analysis found that most CMV-associated TCR beta chains appeared HLA-restricted.

The PCR ran on 60 Vbeta and 13 Jbeta primers. Measured with immunoSEQ multiplex PCR; TCRdb has only the in-frame clones, and not every one. This table holds about 97,000 clones, 81% found once. Regarding this clone: What it binds is not known.

This CDR3 is built from 15 residues. V lost 0 bases to trimming and J lost 7 bases; unmatched junction nucleotides: 3. CDR1 is LGHNA, CDR2 YNFKEQ, per germline. The chain couples TRBV4-2 to TRBJ1-5; 10 bases fit TRBD1. The TCR comes from a man aged 35 to 55 in good health and CMV-seropositive. Sequencing was performed on PBMCs. For the CDR3, the DNA is TGTGCCAGCAGCCAAGAAGGGACAGGGGAACAGCCCCAGCATTTT. As protein: CASSQEGTGEQPQHF.